The TCR beta chain under discussion was sequenced for a study of OX40 agonist ivuxolimab in advanced cancers. The protocol was immunoSEQ multiplex PCR, while the TCRdb copy is restricted to in-frame clones and leaves out a portion. Of tens of thousands of clones detected, about 82% appear once; the ten largest clones hold around 1%. The sequenced sample was CD4+ or CD8+ T cells sorted from blood, obtained in a trial of the OX40 agonist ivuxolimab. The origin of this receptor is an adult with an advanced solid tumor such as melanoma, head and neck, liver or kidney cancer.

The CDR3: CASSLIAGGSTDTQYF. CDR3 DNA sequence: TGTGCCAGCTCATTAATAGCGGGGGGGAGCACAGATACGCAGTATTTT. V gene TRBV18 combines with J gene TRBJ2-3; the match to TRBD2 covers 11 bases. Germline CDR1 is KGHSH and CDR2 is LQKENI. The CDR3 runs to 16 residues. The ends lost 5 bases at V and 0 bases at J; junction bases unmatched: 4.